A single sample is the source of the 30 T cell receptor beta chains below, sequenced in a study of persistence of HIV-infected CD4 T cells. An overlapping HIV-1 Gag peptide pool stimulated these cells at about 0.9 ug/peptide/mL. CD40L-negative CD69-negative CD45RO-high memory CD4+ T cells were sorted as populations depleted of antigen-responding cells. This was the immunoSEQ version 4 assay in survey mode. Profiling relied on immunoSEQ multiplex PCR, and the TCRdb table lists in-frame clones only, not all of them. Of approximately 35,000 clones in the sample, 82% were seen once. These receptors have no known antigen. The sample consisted of cultured CD4+ T cells from PBMCs, taken from a patient who received antiretroviral therapy. Every receptor here comes from an adult with HIV. The donor label of this sample is uncertain.

Concerning this clone: The sample holds other DNA sequences that translate to the same CDR3. The CDR3 loop is CASSLGRERTEAFF. In DNA form, the CDR3 reads TGCGCCAGCAGCTTGGGTCGGGAGAGGACTGAAGCTTTCTTT. The chain carries TRBV5-1 and TRBJ1-1; no clear D. There are 14 residues in the CDR3. With 0 bases removed from V and 5 bases from J, the gap between germline ends came to 11 bases. The germline gives CDR1 SGHRS, CDR2 YFSETQ.

The V and J genes are TRBV3-1 (or the pseudogene TRBV3-2) and TRBJ2-5; no clear D. The germline V gene encodes CDR1 LGHDT and CDR2 YNNKEL (reference sequence). CDR3 size: 14 residues. The V and J ends lost 1 base and 2 bases respectively, with 8 bases between them. The CDR3 region has the DNA TGTGCCAGCAGCCAAGTTCACGGACAAGAGACCCAGTACTTC. Amino acid sequence: CASSQVHGQETQYF.

J is TRBJ1-2 and V is TRBV24-1; D is possibly TRBD1 (5 bases). The germline V gene encodes CDR1 KGHDR and CDR2 SFDVKD. The CDR3 is 13 residues long. Trimming shortened V by 5 bases and J by 4 bases, and 10 bases separated the two germline ends. CDR3 region: CATSGRGGYGYTF. CDR3 nucleotides: TGTGCCACCAGTGGTAGGGGCGGCTATGGCTACACCTTC.

This chain connects TRBV27 to TRBJ1-1; tentative D call: TRBD1 (5 bases). The V end was cut by 5 bases, the J end by 0 bases, with 16 bases between. Per the germline V gene, CDR1 is MNHEY and CDR2 is SMNVEV (reference sequence). The CDR3 spans 16 residues. CDR3 loop: CASSLLTGTVNTEAFF. The CDR3 coding sequence is TGTGCCAGCAGTCTACTAACCGGGACGGTGAACACTGAAGCTTTCTTT.

CDR3 DNA sequence: TGTGCCAGCAGGGCCAGACAGGCTGGAAACACCATATATTTT. It encodes CASRARQAGNTIYF. The gene calls are TRBV6-5 and TRBJ1-3; tentatively, D is TRBD1 (6 bases). Between the trimmed V and J ends, which lost 6 bases and 2 bases, there was a span of 11 bases. The length of the CDR3 is 14 residues. The germline CDR1 and CDR2 sequences are MNHEY and SVGAGI.

This clone was observed once. The chain joins TRBV7-9 to TRBJ2-1, with D unresolved. The CDR3 totals 11 residues. V was trimmed by 1 base and J by 16 bases, leaving 11 bases between them. CDR1 is SEHNR, CDR2 FQNEAQ, per germline (reference sequence). CDR3 nucleotides: TGTGCCAGCAGCTTAGACGGGCGTCACTTCTTC. It specifies CASSLDGRHFF. Full variable domain (outside the CDR3, taken from reference TRBV7-9 and TRBJ2-1): DTGVSQNPRHKITKRGQNVTFRCDPISEHNRLYWYRQTLGQGPEFLTYFQNEAQLEKSRLLSDRFSAERPKGSFSTLEIQRTEQGDSAMYLCASSLDGRHFFGPGTRLTVL.

The chain is built from TRBV4-1 and TRBJ1-2; D ambiguous. V shed 4 bases and J shed 4 bases, with 10 bases lying between them. CDR1 is MGHRA, CDR2 YSYEKL, per germline. The CDR3 has 13 residues. The chain's CDR3 is CASSLEEFYGYTF. Here the CDR3 DNA reads TGCGCCAGCAGCCTTGAGGAATTCTATGGCTACACCTTC.

The CDR3 spells CASSLAAETQYF. The CDR3 region has the DNA TGTGCCAGCAGCTTAGCGGCTGAGACCCAGTACTTC. This chain joins TRBV3-1 (or the pseudogene TRBV3-2) and TRBJ2-5; weak D call: TRBD2 (6 bases). V lost 5 bases to trimming and J lost 5 bases, with 9 bases between them. The CDR3 consists of 12 residues. CDR1 and CDR2 from the germline V gene are LGHDT and YNNKEL (reference sequence).

This chain links TRBV10-1 with TRBJ2-1; possible D gene TRBD1, 6 bases. Germline V lookup: CDR1 WNHNN, CDR2 SYGVQD (reference sequence). The CDR3 is made up of 15 amino acids. V lost 8 bases and J lost 4, with 18 bases in between. The CDR3 sequence is CASPFQGRRYNEQFF. DNA of the CDR3: TGCGCCAGCCCGTTTCAGGGGCGGCGGTACAATGAGCAGTTCTTC.

The chain links TRBV11-3 to TRBJ2-1; D is unresolved. This CDR3 region has 15 residues. V lost 0 bases to trimming and J lost 0 bases, with 6 bases between them. Germline CDR1 SGHNT, CDR2 YENEEA. In nucleotides, the CDR3 is TGTGCCAGCAGCTTAGATTTTGGCTCCTACAATGAGCAGTTCTTC. The encoded protein is CASSLDFGSYNEQFF.

The chain has TRBV19 and TRBJ1-2, with a tentative D call TRBD1 (5 bases). The germline CDR1 and CDR2 sequences are LNHDA and SQIVND (reference sequence). V was cut by 5 bases and J by 3 bases, with 16 bases left in between. There are 15 residues in the CDR3. CDR3 DNA: TGTGCCAGTAGTGGCATGACAGAGACCTACTATGGCTACACCTTC. It specifies CASSGMTETYYGYTF.

The chain couples TRBV6-6 to TRBJ2-1, with D uncertain. The germline V and J ends were trimmed by 5 bases and 4 bases, with 9 bases remaining between them. Germline V CDR1 and CDR2: MNHNY, SVGAGI (reference sequence). CDR3 length equals 13 residues. CDR3 in DNA: TGTGCCAGCAGTCGCTCGACATACAATGAGCAGTTCTTC. This translates into CASSRSTYNEQFF.

The chain recombines TRBV2 with TRBJ2-2; 12 bases match TRBD2. The junction had 4 bases not matched to a gene; V was cut back by 6 bases and J by 8 bases. The germline CDR1 and CDR2 sequences are SNHLY and FYNNEI. The CDR3 runs to 14 residues. The CDR3 protein is CASRTGLAGGELFF. DNA of the CDR3: TGTGCCAGCAGGACCGGACTAGCGGGGGGGGAGCTGTTTTTT.

This clone turned up a few times. This chain links TRBV19 with TRBJ1-5; TRBD1 is a possible D gene (6 bases). V dropped 3 bases and J dropped 0 bases, with 12 bases sitting between them. The CDR3 is made up of 16 amino acids. Germline V gives CDR1 LNHDA, CDR2 SQIVND (reference sequence). The CDR3 here is CASSIQQGHSNQPQHF. CDR3 in DNA: TGTGCCAGTAGTATTCAACAGGGACATAGCAATCAGCCCCAGCATTTT.

Written as DNA, the CDR3 is TGTGCCAGCAGCCAAGGACAGACTAAAGCTTTCTTT. It yields the protein CASSQGQTKAFF. The V call is TRBV3-1 (or the pseudogene TRBV3-2), the J call TRBJ1-1; the D gene is possibly TRBD1 (5 bases). V was pared by 1 base and J by 9 bases, with 9 bases between. Germline V gives CDR1 LGHDT, CDR2 YNNKEL (reference sequence). The CDR3 has 12 residues.

The CDR3 spells CASSYPTGAGAMNTEAFF. The CDR3 region has the DNA TGTGCCAGTAGTTACCCCACCGGGGCAGGGGCAATGAACACTGAAGCTTTCTTT. The V call is TRBV19, the J call TRBJ1-1, with D perhaps TRBD1 (6 bases). V was trimmed by 5 bases and J by 0 bases, leaving 22 bases between them. The length of the CDR3 is 18 residues. Germline CDR1 LNHDA, CDR2 SQIVND (reference sequence).

This clone appeared once. The chain employs TRBV9 and TRBJ2-1, with D possibly TRBD2 on 5 matching bases. Trimming left V 4 bases short and J 0 bases short, with 8 bases between. The CDR3 sequence is 14 residues long. Germline loops: CDR1 SGDLS, CDR2 YYNGEE. The CDR3 loop is CASSSGSSYNEQFF. The DNA of the CDR3 is TGTGCCAGCAGCTCGGGAAGCTCCTACAATGAGCAGTTCTTC.

The J gene is TRBJ2-2, the V gene TRBV12-5; D is undetermined. V dropped 6 bases and J dropped 0 bases, with 14 bases sitting between them. The CDR3 is 16 residues long. Germline V gene lookup returns CDR1 LGHNT and CDR2 FRNRAP. The CDR3 coding sequence is TGTGCTAGTGGCCTCTCGGCCAGATCGAACACCGGGGAGCTGTTTTTT. Its translation is CASGLSARSNTGELFF. The variable domain in full, with the rest retrieved from reference TRBV12-5 and TRBJ2-2, is DARVTQTPRHKVTEMGQEVTMRCQPILGHNTVFWYRQTMMQGLELLAYFRNRAPLDDSGMPKDRFSAEMPDATLATLKIQPSEPRDSAVYFCASGLSARSNTGELFFGEGSRLTVL.

This clone showed up just once. This chain joins TRBV21-1 and TRBJ1-1; TRBD1 is the table's D call, not checked against the DNA. TRBV21-1 is termed a pseudogene. This CDR3 has 14 amino acids. The CDR3 DNA reads as TGTGCCAGCAGCAGACAGATCTTGAACACTGAAGCTTTCTTT. Translation: CASSRQILNTEAFF.

The chain recombines TRBV19 with TRBJ2-3; D gene ambiguous. CDR1 is LNHDA, CDR2 SQIVND, per germline (reference sequence). Trimming took off 2 bases at V and 7 bases at J, with 4 bases between the two ends. CDR3 length: 11 residues. The CDR3 nucleotides read TGTGCCAGTAGTATAAAGTATACGCAGTATTTT. It encodes CASSIKYTQYF.

The chain employs TRBV2 and TRBJ1-1, with 10 nucleotides matching TRBD1. CDR3 length: 13 amino acids. Per germline, CDR1 SNHLY and CDR2 FYNNEI. With V trimmed by 8 bases and J by 6 bases, 6 bases remained unmatched. The CDR3 sequence is CASLRQGASEAFF. The CDR3 nucleotides read TGTGCCAGCCTCAGACAGGGGGCGTCTGAAGCTTTCTTT. Drawing the rest from reference TRBV2 and TRBJ1-1, the complete variable domain is EPEVTQTPSHQVTQMGQEVILRCVPISNHLYFYWYRQILGQKVEFLVSFYNNEISEKSEIFDDQFSVERPDGSNFTLKIRSTKLEDSAMYFCASLRQGASEAFFGQGTRLTVV.

The genes are TRBV6-5 and TRBJ1-4; TRBD1 agrees at 7 bases. Germline loops: CDR1 MNHEY, CDR2 SVGAGI. Trimming took 6 bases from V and 2 from J; bases not matched to a gene: 0. The CDR3 is made up of 13 amino acids. DNA of the CDR3: TGTGCCAGCAGACAGGGGACTAATGAAAAACTGTTTTTT. It encodes CASRQGTNEKLFF.

This chain links TRBV14 with TRBJ1-4, with unresolved D. V lost 8 bases to trimming and J lost 3 bases, with 10 bases between them. The CDR3 has 13 amino acids. The germline V gene encodes CDR1 SGHDN and CDR2 FVKESK. The CDR3, as DNA: TGTGCCAGCCAGAGGACGGCTAATGAAAAACTGTTTTTT. This codes for CASQRTANEKLFF.

The J gene is TRBJ2-3, the V gene TRBV28, with 7 bases aligning to TRBD2. The CDR3 sequence is 11 residues long. Germline-derived CDR1 and CDR2 are MDHEN and SYDVKM. Losses at the gene ends were 8 bases for V and 7 bases for J; bases not matched to a gene: 3. The CDR3 sequence: CASLAGYTQYF. DNA for the CDR3: TGTGCCAGCTTAGCGGGCTATACGCAGTATTTT.

This chain joins TRBV5-5 and TRBJ2-5, with TRBD1 matching 9 bases. CDR3 length: 16 amino acids. The trim removed 0 bases at V and 5 bases at J, leaving 8 bases unmatched. Germline-derived CDR1 and CDR2 are SGHKS and YYEKEE (reference sequence). The DNA of the CDR3 is TGTGCCAGCAGCTTGGGAACAGGGGGCCACGGGGAGACCCAGTACTTC. Translating it yields CASSLGTGGHGETQYF.

This clone was observed a handful of times. V gene TRBV19 combines with J gene TRBJ1-1; D might be TRBD1 (5 bases). The CDR3 contains 17 residues. Trimming left V 1 base short and J 0 bases short, with 15 bases between. Looked up from germline, CDR1 is LNHDA and CDR2 is SQIVND (reference sequence). As DNA, the CDR3 is TGTGCCAGTAGTATAGCTAAGGGGCCGGGAGTGAACACTGAAGCTTTCTTT. Translating gives CASSIAKGPGVNTEAFF.

Notes on this clone: The same CDR3 can be traced to other DNA sequences in this sample. The CDR3 DNA reads as TGTGCCAGCAGCCAAGGACGGGAAAATTCACCCCTCCACTTT. Protein sequence: CASSQGRENSPLHF. The V gene is TRBV14, the J gene TRBJ1-6; no clear D gene. CDR1 SGHDN and CDR2 FVKESK come from the germline V gene. V gave up 1 base and J gave up 7 bases, with 8 bases separating them. The CDR3 sequence is 14 residues long.

This chain connects TRBV18 to TRBJ2-1; D is undetermined. CDR1 is KGHSH and CDR2 is LQKENI in the germline V gene. V lost 5 bases to trimming and J lost 4 bases, with 21 bases between them. This CDR3 region has 17 residues. The CDR3 DNA is TGTGCCAGCTCAATGATGGCAGGCCCCCCATCATACAATGAGCAGTTCTTC. This sequence encodes CASSMMAGPPSYNEQFF.

The V call is TRBV5-1, the J call TRBJ1-1; D not resolved. CDR1 and CDR2 from the germline V gene are SGHRS and YFSETQ. Trimming removed 3 bases at V and 1 base at J, with 4 bases between. The CDR3 covers 12 residues. CDR3 residues: CASSSQNTEAFF. Here the CDR3 DNA reads TGCGCCAGCAGCTCGCAGAACACTGAAGCTTTCTTT.

The rearrangement joins TRBV10-3 to TRBJ2-6; D gene ambiguous. Trimming removed 3 bases at V and 1 base at J, with 10 bases between. The CDR3 totals 16 residues. Germline-derived CDR1 and CDR2 are ENHRY and SYGVKD. The CDR3 sequence: CAISDPRTSGANVLTF. In DNA form, the CDR3 reads TGTGCCATCAGTGACCCAAGGACGTCTGGGGCCAACGTCCTGACTTTC.